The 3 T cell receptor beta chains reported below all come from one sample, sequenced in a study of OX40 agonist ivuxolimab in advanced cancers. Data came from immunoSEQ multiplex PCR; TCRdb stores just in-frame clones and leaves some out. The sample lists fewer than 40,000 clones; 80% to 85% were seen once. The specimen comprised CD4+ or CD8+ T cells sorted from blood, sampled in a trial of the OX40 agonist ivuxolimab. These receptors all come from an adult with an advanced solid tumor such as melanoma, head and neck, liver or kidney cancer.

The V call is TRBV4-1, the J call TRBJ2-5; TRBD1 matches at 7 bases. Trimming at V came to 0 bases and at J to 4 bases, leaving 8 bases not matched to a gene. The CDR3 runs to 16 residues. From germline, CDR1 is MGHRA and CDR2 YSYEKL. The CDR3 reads CASSQDGTASAETQYF. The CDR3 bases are TGCGCCAGCAGCCAAGACGGGACAGCCTCTGCAGAGACCCAGTACTTC.

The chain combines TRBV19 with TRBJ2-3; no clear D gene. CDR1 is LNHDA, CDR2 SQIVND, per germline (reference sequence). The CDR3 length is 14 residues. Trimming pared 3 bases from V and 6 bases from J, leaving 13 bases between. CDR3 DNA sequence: TGTGCCAGTAGTATTACCGGCTGGTCGGATACGCAGTATTTT. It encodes CASSITGWSDTQYF.

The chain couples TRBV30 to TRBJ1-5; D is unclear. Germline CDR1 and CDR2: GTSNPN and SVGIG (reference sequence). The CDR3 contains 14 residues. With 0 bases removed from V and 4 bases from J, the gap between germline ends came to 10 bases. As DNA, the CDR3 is TGTGCCTGGAGTGTACGGCCCATTAATCAGCCCCAGCATTTT. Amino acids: CAWSVRPINQPQHF.